This T cell receptor (beta chain) emerged from a study of cytomegalovirus exposure and HLA in healthy donors. The CDR3 sequence is 13 residues long. The V gene lost 2 bases and the J gene lost 6 bases, with 11 bases spanning the gap. Germline V gives CDR1 SEHNR, CDR2 FQNEAQ (reference sequence). PCR primers comprised 60 Vbeta and 13 Jbeta primers. The assay was immunoSEQ multiplex PCR, and TCRdb's table has in-frame clones only and misses some. Across approximately 100,000 clones, the top ten clones capture 0.59% of the sample. This TCR was sampled from a man in his fifties in good health and CMV-seronegative. Sequenced sample: PBMCs. V gene TRBV7-9 combines with J gene TRBJ2-7; D might be TRBD2 (5 bases). The CDR3 sequence: CASSLTLRGEQYF. For the CDR3, the DNA is TGTGCCAGCAGCTTAACTCTCCGGGGCGAGCAGTACTTC.